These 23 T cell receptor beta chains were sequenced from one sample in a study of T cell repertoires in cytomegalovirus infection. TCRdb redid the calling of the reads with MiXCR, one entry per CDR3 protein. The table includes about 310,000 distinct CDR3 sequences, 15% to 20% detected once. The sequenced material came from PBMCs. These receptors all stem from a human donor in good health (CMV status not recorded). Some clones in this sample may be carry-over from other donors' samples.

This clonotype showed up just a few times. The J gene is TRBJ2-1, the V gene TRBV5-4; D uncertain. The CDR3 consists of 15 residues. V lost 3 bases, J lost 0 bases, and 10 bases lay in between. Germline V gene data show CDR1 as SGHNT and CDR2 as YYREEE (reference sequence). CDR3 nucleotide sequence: TGTGCCAGCAGCTCCAGAGCCAACTCCTACAATGAGCAGTTCTTC. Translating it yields CASSSRANSYNEQFF.

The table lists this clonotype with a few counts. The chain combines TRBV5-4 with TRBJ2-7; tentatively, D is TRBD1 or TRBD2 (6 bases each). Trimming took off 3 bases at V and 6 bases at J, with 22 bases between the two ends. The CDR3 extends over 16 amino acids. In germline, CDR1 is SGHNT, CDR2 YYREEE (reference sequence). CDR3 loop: CASSYKIGGQPTEQYF. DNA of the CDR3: TGTGCCAGCAGCTACAAAATCGGGGGCCAACCGACCGAGCAGTACTTC.

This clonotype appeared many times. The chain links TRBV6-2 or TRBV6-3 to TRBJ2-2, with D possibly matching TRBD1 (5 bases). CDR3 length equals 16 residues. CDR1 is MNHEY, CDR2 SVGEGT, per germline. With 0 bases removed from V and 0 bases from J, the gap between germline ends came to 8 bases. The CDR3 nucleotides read TGTGCCAGCAGTTACTCGGGCAGGGCGAACACCGGGGAGCTGTTTTTT. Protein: CASSYSGRANTGELFF.

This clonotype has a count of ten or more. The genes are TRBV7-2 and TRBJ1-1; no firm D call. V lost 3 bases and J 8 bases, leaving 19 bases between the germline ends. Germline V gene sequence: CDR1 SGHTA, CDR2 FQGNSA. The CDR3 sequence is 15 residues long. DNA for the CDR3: TGTGCCAGCAGCTTGTATTGGGGTAGCAGTTGGGAAGCTTTCTTT. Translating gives CASSLYWGSSWEAFF.

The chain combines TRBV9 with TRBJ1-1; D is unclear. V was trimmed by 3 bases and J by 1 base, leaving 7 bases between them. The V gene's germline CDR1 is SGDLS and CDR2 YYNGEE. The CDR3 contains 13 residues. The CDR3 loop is CASSDLANTEAFF. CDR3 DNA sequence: TGTGCCAGCAGCGACCTAGCGAACACTGAAGCTTTCTTT. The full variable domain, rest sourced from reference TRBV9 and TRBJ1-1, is DSGVTQTPKHLITATGQRVTLRCSPRSGDLSVYWYQQSLDQGLQFLIQYYNGEERAKGNILERFSAQQFPDLHSELNLSSLELGDSALYFCASSDLANTEAFFGQGTRLTVV.

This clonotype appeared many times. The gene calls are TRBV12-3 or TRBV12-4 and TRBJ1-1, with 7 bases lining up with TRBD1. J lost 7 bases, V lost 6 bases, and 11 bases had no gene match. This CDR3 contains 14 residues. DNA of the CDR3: TGTGCCAGCAGCCCCGACGACAGGGAAGGTGAAGCTTTCTTT. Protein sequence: CASSPDDREGEAFF.

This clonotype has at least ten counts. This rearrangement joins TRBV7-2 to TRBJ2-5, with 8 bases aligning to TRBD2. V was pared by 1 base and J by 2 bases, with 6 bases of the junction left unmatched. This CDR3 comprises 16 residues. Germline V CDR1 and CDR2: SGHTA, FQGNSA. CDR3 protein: CASSLEPAGVQETQYF. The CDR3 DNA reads TGTGCCAGCAGCTTAGAACCAGCGGGGGTGCAAGAGACCCAGTACTTC.

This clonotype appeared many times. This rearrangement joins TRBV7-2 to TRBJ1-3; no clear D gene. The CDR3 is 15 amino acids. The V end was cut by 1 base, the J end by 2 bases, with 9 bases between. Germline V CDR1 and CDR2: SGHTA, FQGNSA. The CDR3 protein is CASSLVGSPGNTIYF. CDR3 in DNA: TGTGCCAGCAGCTTAGTCGGCAGCCCTGGAAACACCATATATTTT. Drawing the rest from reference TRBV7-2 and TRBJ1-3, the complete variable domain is GAGVSQSPSNKVTEKGKDVELRCDPISGHTALYWYRQSLGQGLEFLIYFQGNSAPDKSGLPSDRFSAERTGGSVSTLTIQRTQQEDSAVYLCASSLVGSPGNTIYFGEGSWLTVV.

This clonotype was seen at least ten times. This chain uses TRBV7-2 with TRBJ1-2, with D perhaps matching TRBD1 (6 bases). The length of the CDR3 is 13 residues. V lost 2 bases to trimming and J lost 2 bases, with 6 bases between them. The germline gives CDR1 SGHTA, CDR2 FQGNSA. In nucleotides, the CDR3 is TGTGCCAGCAGCTTACAGGGGAACTATGGCTACACCTTC. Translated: CASSLQGNYGYTF.

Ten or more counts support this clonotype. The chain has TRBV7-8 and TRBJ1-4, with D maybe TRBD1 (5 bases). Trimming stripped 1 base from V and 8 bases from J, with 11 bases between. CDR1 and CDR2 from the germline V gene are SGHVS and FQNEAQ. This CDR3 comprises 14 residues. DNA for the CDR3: TGTGCCAGCAGCTTAGGGGGCGCGGGGGAAAAACTGTTTTTT. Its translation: CASSLGGAGEKLFF.

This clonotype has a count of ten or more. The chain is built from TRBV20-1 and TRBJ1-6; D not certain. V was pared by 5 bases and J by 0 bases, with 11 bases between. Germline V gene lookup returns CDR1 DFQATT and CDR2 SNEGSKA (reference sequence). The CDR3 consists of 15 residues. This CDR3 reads CSALGWSSYNSPLHF. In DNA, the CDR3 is TGCAGTGCTCTAGGGTGGAGCTCCTATAATTCACCCCTCCACTTT.

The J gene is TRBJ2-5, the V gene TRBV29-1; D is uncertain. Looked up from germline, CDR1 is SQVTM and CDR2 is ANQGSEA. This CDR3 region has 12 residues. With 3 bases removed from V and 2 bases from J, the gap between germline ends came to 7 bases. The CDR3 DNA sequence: TGCAGCGTTGACTCCAATCAAGAGACCCAGTACTTC. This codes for CSVDSNQETQYF.

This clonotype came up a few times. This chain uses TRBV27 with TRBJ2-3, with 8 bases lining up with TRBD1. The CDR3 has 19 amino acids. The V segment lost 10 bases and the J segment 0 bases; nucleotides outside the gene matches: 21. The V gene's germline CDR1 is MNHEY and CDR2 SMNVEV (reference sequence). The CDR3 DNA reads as TGTGCCACCTCGAGCGCGGGACAGGTCCCCTTACGCAGCACAGATACGCAGTATTTT. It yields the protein CATSSAGQVPLRSTDTQYF.

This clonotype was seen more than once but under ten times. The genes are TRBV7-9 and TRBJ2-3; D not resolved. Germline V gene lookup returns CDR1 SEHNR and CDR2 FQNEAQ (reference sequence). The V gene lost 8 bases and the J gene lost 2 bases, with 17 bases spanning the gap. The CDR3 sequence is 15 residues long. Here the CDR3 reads CASVEGLSTTDTQYF. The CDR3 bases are TGTGCCAGCGTTGAAGGGCTTTCCACCACAGATACGCAGTATTTT.

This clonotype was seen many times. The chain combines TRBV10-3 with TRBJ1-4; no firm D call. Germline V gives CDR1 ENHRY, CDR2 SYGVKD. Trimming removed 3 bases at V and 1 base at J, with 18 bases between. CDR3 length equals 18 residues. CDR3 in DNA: TGTGCCATCAGTGACCCCCGTAGGTCGGCGGGAACTAATGAAAAACTGTTTTTT. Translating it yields CAISDPRRSAGTNEKLFF.

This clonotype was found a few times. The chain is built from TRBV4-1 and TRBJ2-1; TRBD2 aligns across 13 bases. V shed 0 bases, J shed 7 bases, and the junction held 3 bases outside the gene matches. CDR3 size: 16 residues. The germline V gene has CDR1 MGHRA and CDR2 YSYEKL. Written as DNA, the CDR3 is TGCGCCAGCAGCCAAGAAGGACTAGCGGGGGTGAATGAGCAGTTCTTC. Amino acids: CASSQEGLAGVNEQFF.

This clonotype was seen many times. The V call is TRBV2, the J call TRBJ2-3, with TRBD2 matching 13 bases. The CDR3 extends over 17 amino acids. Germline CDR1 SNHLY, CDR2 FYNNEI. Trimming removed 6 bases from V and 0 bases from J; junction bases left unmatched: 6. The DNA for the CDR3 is TGTGCCAGCAGCGGACTAGCGGGGGCCTCTAGCACAGATACGCAGTATTTT. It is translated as CASSGLAGASSTDTQYF.

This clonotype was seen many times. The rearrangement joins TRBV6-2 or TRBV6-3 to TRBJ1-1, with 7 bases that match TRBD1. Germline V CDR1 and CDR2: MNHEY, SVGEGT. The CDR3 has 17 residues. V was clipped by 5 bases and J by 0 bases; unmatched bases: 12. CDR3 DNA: TGTGCCAGCAGTGGGACAGTGCCCATTTACTTGAACACTGAAGCTTTCTTT. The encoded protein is CASSGTVPIYLNTEAFF.

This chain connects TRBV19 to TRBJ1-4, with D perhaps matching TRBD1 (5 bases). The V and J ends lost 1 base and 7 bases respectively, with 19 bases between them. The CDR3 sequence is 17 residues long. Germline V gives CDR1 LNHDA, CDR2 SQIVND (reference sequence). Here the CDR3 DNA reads TGTGCCAGTAGTATAGCCTTCCCGGGGCAGGCACCTGAAAAACTGTTTTTT. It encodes CASSIAFPGQAPEKLFF.

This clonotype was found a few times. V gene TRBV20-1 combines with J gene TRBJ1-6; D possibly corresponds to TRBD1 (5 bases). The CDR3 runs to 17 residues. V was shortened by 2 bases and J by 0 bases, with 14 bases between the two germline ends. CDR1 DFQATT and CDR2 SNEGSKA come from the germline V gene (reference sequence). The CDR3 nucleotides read TGCAGTGCTAGACCTGGGGACGGGAGCTCCTATAATTCACCCCTCCACTTT. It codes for CSARPGDGSSYNSPLHF.

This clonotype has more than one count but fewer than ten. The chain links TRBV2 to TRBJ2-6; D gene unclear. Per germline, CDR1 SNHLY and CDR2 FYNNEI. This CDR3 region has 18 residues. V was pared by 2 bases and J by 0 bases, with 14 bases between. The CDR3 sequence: CASSEPYFLSSGANVLTF. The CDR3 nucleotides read TGTGCCAGCAGTGAACCGTACTTTCTGAGCTCTGGGGCCAACGTCCTGACTTTC.

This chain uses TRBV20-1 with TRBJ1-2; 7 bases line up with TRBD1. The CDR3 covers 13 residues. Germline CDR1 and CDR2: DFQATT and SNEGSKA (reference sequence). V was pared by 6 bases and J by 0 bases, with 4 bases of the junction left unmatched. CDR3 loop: CSAGDSANYGYTF. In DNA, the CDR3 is TGCAGTGCCGGGGACAGCGCTAACTATGGCTACACCTTC.

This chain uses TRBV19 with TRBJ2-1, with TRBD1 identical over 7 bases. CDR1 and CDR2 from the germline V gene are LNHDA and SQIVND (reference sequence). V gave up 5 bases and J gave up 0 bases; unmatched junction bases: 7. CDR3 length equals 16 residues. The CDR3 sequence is CASSPEGASSYNEQFF. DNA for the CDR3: TGTGCCAGTAGTCCCGAGGGGGCGAGCTCCTACAATGAGCAGTTCTTC.